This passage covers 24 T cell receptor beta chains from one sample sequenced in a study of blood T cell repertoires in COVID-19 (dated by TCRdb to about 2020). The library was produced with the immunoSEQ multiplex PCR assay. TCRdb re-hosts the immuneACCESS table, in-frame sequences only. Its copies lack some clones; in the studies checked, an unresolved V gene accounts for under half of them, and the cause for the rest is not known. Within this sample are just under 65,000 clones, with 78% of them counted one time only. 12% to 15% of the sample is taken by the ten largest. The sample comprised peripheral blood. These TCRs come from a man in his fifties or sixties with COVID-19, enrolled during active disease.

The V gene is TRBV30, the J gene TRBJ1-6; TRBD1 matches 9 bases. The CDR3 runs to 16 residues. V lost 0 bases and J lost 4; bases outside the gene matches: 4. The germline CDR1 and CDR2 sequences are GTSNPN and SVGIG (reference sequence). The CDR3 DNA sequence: TGTGCCTGGAGTGTTCTTGGGACAGGGTATAATTCACCCCTCCACTTT. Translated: CAWSVLGTGYNSPLHF.

The CDR3 sequence is CSVSGTGIYNEQFF. The DNA of the CDR3 is TGCAGCGTTTCCGGGACAGGGATCTACAATGAGCAGTTCTTC. The chain carries TRBV29-1 and TRBJ2-1, with TRBD1 matching 9 bases. The germline V gene encodes CDR1 SQVTM and CDR2 ANQGSEA. The junction had 5 bases not matched to a gene; V was cut back by 5 bases and J by 3 bases. The CDR3 runs 14 residues.

In nucleotides, the CDR3 is TGTGCCATCAGTGCTCGGACAGGGATAGACTATGGCTACACCTTC. Its translation is CAISARTGIDYGYTF. The chain recombines TRBV10-3 with TRBJ1-2, with 8 bases lining up with TRBD1. This CDR3 is built from 15 residues. CDR1 and CDR2 (germline): ENHRY, SYGVKD. With V trimmed by 4 bases and J by 3 bases, 7 bases remained unmatched.

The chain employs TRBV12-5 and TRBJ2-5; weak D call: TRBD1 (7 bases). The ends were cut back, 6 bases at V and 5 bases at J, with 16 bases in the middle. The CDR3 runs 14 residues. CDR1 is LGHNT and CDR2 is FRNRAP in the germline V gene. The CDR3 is CASGEGQSGETQYF. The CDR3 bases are TGTGCTAGTGGGGAGGGACAGTCAGGGGAGACCCAGTACTTC.

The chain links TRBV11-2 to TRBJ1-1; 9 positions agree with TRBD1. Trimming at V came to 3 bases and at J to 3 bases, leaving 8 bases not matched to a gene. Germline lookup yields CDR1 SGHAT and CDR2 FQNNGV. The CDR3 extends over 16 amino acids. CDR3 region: CASSLAGTGWDTEAFF. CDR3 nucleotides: TGTGCCAGCAGCTTGGCCGGGACAGGGTGGGACACTGAAGCTTTCTTT. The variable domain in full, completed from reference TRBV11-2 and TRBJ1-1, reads EAGVAQSPRYKIIEKRQSVAFWCNPISGHATLYWYQQILGQGPKLLIQFQNNGVVDDSQLPKDRFSAERLKGVDSTLKIQPAKLEDSAVYLCASSLAGTGWDTEAFFGQGTRLTVV.

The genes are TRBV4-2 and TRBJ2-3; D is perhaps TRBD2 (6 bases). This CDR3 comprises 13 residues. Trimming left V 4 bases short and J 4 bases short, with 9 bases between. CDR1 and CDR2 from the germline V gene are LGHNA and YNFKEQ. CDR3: CASSPRRADTQYF. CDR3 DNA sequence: TGTGCCAGCAGCCCGCGGAGGGCAGATACGCAGTATTTT.

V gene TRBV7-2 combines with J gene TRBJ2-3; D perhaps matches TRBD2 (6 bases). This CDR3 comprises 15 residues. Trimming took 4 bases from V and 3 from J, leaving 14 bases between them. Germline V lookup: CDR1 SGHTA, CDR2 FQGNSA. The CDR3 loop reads CASSSDRGNTDTQYF. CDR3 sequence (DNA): TGTGCCAGCAGCTCCGACCGGGGGAATACAGATACGCAGTATTTT.

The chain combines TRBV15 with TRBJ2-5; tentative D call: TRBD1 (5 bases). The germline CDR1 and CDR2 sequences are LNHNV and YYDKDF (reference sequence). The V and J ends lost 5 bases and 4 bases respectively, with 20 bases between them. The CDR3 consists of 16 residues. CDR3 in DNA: TGTGCCACCAGCCGAACCCGGCAGGGCTACGGAGAGACCCAGTACTTC. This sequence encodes CATSRTRQGYGETQYF.

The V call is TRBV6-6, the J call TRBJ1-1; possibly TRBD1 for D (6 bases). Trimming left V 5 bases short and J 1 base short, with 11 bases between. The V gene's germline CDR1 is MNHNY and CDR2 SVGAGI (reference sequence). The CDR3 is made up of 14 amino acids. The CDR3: CASSPRGSNTEAFF. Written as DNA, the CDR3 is TGTGCCAGCAGTCCCAGGGGTTCGAACACTGAAGCTTTCTTT.

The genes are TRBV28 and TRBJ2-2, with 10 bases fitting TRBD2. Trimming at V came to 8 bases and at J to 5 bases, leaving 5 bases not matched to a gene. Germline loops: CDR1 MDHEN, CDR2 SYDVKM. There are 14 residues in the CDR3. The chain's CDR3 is CASDSGRGTGELFF. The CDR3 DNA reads TGTGCCAGCGACAGCGGGAGGGGGACCGGGGAGCTGTTTTTT.

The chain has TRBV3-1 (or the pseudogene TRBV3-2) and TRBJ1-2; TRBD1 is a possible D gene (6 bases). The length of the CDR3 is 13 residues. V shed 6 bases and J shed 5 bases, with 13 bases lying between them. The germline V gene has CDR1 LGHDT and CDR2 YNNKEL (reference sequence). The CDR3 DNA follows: TGTGCCAGCAGACCACAGGGATGGTATGGCTACACCTTC. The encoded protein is CASRPQGWYGYTF.

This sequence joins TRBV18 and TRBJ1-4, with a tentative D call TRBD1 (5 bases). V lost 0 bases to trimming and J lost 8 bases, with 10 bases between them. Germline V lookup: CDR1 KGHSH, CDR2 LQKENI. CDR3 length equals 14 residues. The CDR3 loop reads CASSPPSEGEKLFF. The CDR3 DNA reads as TGTGCCAGCTCACCACCGTCGGAGGGGGAAAAACTGTTTTTT.

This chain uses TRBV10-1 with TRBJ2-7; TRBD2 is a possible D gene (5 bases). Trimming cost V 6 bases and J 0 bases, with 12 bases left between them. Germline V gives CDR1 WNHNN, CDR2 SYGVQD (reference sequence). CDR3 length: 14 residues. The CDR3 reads CASRSGINSYEQYF. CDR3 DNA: TGCGCCAGCAGGTCCGGGATCAACTCCTACGAGCAGTACTTC.

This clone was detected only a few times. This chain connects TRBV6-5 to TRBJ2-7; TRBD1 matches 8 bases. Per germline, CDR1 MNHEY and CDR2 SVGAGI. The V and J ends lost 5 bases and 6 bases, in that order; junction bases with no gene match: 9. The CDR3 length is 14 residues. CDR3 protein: CASSPTGALSEQYF. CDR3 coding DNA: TGTGCCAGCAGTCCGACAGGGGCGCTTTCCGAGCAGTACTTC.

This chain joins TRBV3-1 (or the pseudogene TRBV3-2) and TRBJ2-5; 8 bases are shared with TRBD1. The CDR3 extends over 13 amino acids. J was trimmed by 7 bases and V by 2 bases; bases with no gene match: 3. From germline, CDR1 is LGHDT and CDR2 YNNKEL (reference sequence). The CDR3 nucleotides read TGTGCCAGCAGCCAATCAGGACAGGGGACCCAGTACTTC. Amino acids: CASSQSGQGTQYF.

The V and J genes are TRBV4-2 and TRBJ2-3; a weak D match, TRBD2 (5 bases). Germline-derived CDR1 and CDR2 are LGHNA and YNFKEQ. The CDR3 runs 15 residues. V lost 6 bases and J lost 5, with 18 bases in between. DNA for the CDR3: TGTGCCAGCAGTCCCCGTGACGGGGTTAGAGATACGCAGTATTTT. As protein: CASSPRDGVRDTQYF.

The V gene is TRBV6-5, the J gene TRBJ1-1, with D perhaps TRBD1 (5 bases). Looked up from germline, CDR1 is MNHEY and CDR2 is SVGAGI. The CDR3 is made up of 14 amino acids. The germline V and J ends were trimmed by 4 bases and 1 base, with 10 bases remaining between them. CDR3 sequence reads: CASSLWQGNTEAFF. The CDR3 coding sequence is TGTGCCAGCAGTTTGTGGCAGGGGAACACTGAAGCTTTCTTT.

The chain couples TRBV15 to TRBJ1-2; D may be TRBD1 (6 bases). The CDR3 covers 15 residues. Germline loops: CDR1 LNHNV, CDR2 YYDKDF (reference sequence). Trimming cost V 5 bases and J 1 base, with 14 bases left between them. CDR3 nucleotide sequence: TGTGCCACCAGCCCCGCCGACAGGCTTAACTATGGCTACACCTTC. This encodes CATSPADRLNYGYTF.

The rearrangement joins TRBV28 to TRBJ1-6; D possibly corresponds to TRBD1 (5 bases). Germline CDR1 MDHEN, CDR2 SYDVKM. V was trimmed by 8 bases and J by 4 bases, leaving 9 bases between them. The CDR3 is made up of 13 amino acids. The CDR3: CASRQNYNSPLHF. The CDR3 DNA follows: TGTGCCAGCCGACAGAATTATAATTCACCCCTCCACTTT.

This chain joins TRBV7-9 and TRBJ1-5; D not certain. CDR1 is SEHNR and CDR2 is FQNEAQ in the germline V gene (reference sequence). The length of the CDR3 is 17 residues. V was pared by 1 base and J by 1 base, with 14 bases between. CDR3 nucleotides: TGTGCCAGCAGCTTAGGTACGGTGGAGGGAAGCAATCAGCCCCAGCATTTT. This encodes CASSLGTVEGSNQPQHF. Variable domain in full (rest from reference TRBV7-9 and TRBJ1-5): DTGVSQNPRHKITKRGQNVTFRCDPISEHNRLYWYRQTLGQGPEFLTYFQNEAQLEKSRLLSDRFSAERPKGSFSTLEIQRTEQGDSAMYLCASSLGTVEGSNQPQHFGDGTRLSIL.

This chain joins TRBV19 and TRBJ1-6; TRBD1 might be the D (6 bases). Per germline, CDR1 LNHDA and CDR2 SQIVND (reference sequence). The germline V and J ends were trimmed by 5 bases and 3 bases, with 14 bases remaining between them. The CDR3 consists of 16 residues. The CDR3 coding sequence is TGTGCCAGTAGTTCAGGGGCGTTGAGCTATAATTCACCCCTCCACTTT. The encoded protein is CASSSGALSYNSPLHF.

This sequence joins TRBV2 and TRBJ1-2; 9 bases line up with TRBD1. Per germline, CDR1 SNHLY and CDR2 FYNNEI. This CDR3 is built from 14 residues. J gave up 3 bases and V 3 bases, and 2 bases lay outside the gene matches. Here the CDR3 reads CASSDTGGHYGYTF. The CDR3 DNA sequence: TGTGCCAGCAGTGATACAGGGGGCCACTATGGCTACACCTTC.

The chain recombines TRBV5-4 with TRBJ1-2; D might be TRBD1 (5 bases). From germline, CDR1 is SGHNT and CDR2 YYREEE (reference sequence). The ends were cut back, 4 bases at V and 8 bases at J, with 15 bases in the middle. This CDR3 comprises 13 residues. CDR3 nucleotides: TGTGCCAGCAGCCTTTGGTCTCCAGGGGGCTACACCTTC. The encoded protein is CASSLWSPGGYTF.

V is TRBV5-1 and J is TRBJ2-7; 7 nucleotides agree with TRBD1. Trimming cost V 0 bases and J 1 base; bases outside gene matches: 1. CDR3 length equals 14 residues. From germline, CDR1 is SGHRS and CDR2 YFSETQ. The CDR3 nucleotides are TGCGCCAGCAGCTTGGAGGACAGGTCCTACGAGCAGTACTTC. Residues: CASSLEDRSYEQYF.